This entry features one T cell receptor beta chain sequence. Original methodology: For nucleated cells, counts were estimated from reference gene primer amplification. The table came from immunoSEQ multiplex PCR; TCRdb's copy has only in-frame clones and leaves some out. V, J and clone size are taken as reported in that table, and D and trimming were inferred from the DNA itself. The sample yields roughly 150,000 clones, roughly nine tenths seen once. Seattle's cohort entered during active infection and was followed longitudinally. The source of the sample is a study of blood T cell repertoires in COVID-19. Across the study: Sites across the United States, Italy and Spain contributed samples from acute and convalescent COVID-19. The analysed material was cDNA or gDNA that came from T cells, B-cell-depleted T cells, or PBMCs.

The origin of this receptor is a man aged 18 to 29 with COVID-19, enrolled during active disease. The sample taken for sequencing was peripheral blood.

DNA of the CDR3: TGCAGCGTCACCCGAATCGGGGGGAGAGGAGAGACCCAGTACTTC. Amino acids: CSVTRIGGRGETQYF. The chain is built from TRBV29-1 and TRBJ2-5; TRBD2 agrees at 7 bases. The V gene end was trimmed by 6 bases and the J gene end by 4 bases; junction bases not matched to a gene: 14. Germline V gene sequence: CDR1 SQVTM, CDR2 ANQGSEA. The CDR3 totals 15 residues.